This T cell receptor (beta chain) was recovered during a study of T-cell memory formation after mild COVID-19. To note about this clonotype: Its antigen is not identified.

Points from the study as a whole: While clones contracting from day 15 to 85 were balanced between CD4 and CD8, later expanders leaned CD4+.

In germline, CDR1 is SGHVS, CDR2 FNYEAQ. CDR3 size: 15 residues. Trimming removed 5 bases from V and 8 bases from J, with 18 bases in between. TCRdb re-derived calls from the 5' RACE reads in MiXCR, one entry per CDR3 protein. Found here are roughly 400,000 distinct CDR3 sequences, about a sixth of them singletons; the top ten hold roughly a fifth. This chain connects TRBV7-6 to TRBJ2-2, with unresolved D. Sequencing input: PBMCs or a T cell subset sorted from them (not recorded which). The receptor's source is a young man who had mild COVID-19 (a few samples of this study predate the infection). Cell type and time point are not known. The CDR3 nucleotides are TGTGCCAGCAGCCGGATCGGGCCGTCTGGGGGGGAGCTGTTTTTT. Amino acid sequence: CASSRIGPSGGELFF.